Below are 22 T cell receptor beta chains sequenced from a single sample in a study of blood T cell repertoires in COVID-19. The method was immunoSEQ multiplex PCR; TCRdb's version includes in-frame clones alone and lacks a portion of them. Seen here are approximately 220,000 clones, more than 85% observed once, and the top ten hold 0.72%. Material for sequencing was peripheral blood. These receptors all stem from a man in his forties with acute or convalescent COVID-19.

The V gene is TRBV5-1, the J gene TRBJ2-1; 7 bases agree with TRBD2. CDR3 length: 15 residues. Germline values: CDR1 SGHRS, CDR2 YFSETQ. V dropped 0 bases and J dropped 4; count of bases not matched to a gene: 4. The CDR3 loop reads CASSLDSSGYNEQFF. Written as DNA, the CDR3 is TGCGCCAGCAGCTTGGATAGTAGCGGGTACAATGAGCAGTTCTTC.

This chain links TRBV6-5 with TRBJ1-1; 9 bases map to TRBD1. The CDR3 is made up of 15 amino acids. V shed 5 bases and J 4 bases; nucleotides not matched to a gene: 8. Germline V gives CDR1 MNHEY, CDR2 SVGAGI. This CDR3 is CASSTQGAWGTEAFF. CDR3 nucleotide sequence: TGTGCCAGCAGTACACAGGGGGCATGGGGCACTGAAGCTTTCTTT.

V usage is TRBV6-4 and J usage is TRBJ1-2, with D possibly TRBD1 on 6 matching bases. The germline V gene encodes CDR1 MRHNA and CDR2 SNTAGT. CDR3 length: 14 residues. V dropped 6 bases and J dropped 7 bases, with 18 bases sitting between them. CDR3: CASSGTGYAGGYTF. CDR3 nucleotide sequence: TGTGCCAGCAGCGGCACAGGGTACGCCGGTGGCTACACCTTC.

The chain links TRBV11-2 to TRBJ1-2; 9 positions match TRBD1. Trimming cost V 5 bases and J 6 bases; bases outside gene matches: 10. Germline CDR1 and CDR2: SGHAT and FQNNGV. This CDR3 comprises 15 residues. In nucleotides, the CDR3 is TGTGCCAGCAGCCCTAGGGACAGGGAGGTGGATGGCTACACCTTC. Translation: CASSPRDREVDGYTF.

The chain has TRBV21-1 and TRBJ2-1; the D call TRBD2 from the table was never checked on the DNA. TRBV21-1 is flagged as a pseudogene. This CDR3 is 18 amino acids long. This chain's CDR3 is CASSKFLAGGSWNNEQFF. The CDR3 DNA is TGTGCCAGCAGCAAATTCCTAGCGGGAGGGTCCTGGAACAATGAGCAGTTCTTC.

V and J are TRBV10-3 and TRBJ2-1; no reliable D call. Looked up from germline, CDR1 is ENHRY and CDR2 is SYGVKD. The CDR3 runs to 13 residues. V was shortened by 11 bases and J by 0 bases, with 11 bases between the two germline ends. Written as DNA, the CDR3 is TGTGCCCTAAGCTCGGGCTCCTACAATGAGCAGTTCTTC. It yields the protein CALSSGSYNEQFF.

The CDR3 loop reads CASSPLASGLYEQYF. The CDR3, as DNA: TGTGCCAGCTCACCACTGGCTAGCGGGCTCTACGAGCAGTACTTC. The J gene is TRBJ2-7, the V gene TRBV18; 8 bases align to TRBD2. The CDR3 is 15 amino acids. V was pared by 1 base and J by 3 bases, with 5 bases of the junction left unmatched. The germline V gene has CDR1 KGHSH and CDR2 LQKENI.

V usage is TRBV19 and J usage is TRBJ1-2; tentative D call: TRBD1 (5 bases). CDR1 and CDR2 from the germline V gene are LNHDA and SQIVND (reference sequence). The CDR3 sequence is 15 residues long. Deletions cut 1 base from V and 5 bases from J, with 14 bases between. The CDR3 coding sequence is TGTGCCAGTAGTATAGGTGGCAGGGCGAGGTATGGCTACACCTTC. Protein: CASSIGGRARYGYTF.

The DNA for the CDR3 is TGTGCCAGCAGCCCCCCCGGTAGGGGACTATCTTACAATGAGCAGTTCTTC. This gives the protein CASSPPGRGLSYNEQFF. The rearrangement joins TRBV7-6 to TRBJ2-1, with 7 bases lining up with TRBD2. Looked up from germline, CDR1 is SGHVS and CDR2 is FNYEAQ. This CDR3 comprises 17 residues. V trimming: 5 bases; J trimming: 4 bases; junction bases outside the gene matches: 14. Complete variable domain (other parts from reference TRBV7-6 and TRBJ2-1): GAGVSQSPRYKVTKRGQDVALRCDPISGHVSLYWYRQALGQGPEFLTYFNYEAQQDKSGLPNDRFSAERPEGSISTLTIQRTEQRDSAMYRCASSPPGRGLSYNEQFFGPGTRLTVL.

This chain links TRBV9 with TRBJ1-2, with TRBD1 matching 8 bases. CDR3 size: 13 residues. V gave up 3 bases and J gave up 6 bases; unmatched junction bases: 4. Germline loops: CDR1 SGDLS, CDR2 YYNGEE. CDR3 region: CASSGTGWNGYTF. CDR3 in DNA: TGTGCCAGCAGCGGGACAGGGTGGAATGGCTACACCTTC.

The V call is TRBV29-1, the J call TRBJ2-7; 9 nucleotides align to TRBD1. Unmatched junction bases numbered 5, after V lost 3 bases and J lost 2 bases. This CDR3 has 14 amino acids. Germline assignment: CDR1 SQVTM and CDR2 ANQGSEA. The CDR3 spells CSVETGGTPYEQYF. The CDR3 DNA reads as TGCAGCGTTGAGACAGGGGGTACGCCCTACGAGCAGTACTTC.

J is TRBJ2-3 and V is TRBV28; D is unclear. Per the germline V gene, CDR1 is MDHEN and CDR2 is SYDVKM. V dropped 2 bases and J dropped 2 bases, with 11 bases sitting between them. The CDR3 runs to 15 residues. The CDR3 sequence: CASSLDFALTDTQYF. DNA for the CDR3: TGTGCCAGCAGTTTAGACTTCGCCCTCACAGATACGCAGTATTTT.

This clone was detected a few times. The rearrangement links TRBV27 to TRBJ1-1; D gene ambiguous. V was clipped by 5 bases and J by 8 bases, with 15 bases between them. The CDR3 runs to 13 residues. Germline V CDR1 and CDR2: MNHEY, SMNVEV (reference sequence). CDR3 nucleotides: TGTGCCAGCAGTCCAATCCCCGTGGGCGAAGCTTTCTTT. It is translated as CASSPIPVGEAFF.

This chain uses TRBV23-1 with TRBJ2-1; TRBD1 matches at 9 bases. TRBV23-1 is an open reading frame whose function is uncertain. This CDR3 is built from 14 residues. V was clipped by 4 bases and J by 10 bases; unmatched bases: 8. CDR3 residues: CASSRKQGASEQFF. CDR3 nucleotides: TGCGCCAGCAGTCGAAAACAGGGGGCAAGCGAGCAGTTCTTC.

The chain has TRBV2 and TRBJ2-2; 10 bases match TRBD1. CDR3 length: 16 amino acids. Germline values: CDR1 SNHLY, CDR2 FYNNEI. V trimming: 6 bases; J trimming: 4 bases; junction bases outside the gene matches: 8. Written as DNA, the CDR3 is TGTGCCAGCAGACGGAGACAGGGGGCGACCACCGGGGAGCTGTTTTTT. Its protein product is CASRRRQGATTGELFF. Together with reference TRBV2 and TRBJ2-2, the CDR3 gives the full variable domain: EPEVTQTPSHQVTQMGQEVILRCVPISNHLYFYWYRQILGQKVEFLVSFYNNEISEKSEIFDDQFSVERPDGSNFTLKIRSTKLEDSAMYFCASRRRQGATTGELFFGEGSRLTVL.

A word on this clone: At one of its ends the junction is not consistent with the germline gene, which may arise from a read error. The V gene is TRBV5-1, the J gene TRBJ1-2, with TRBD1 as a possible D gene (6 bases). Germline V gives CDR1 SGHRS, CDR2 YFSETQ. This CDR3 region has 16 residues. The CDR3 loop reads CARSAGGDKANYGYTF. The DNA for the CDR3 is TGCGCCCGCAGCGCCGGGGGGGACAAAGCTAACTATGGCTACACCTTC.

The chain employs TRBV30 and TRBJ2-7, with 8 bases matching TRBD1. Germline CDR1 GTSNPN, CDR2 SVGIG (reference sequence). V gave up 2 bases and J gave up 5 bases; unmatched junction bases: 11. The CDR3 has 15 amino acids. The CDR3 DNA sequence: TGTGCCTGGAGTCCTCCGCAGACAGGGGTCCACGAGCAGTACTTC. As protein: CAWSPPQTGVHEQYF. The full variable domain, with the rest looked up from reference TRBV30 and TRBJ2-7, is SQTIHQWPATLVQPVGSPLSLECTVEGTSNPNLYWYRQAAGRGLQLLFYSVGIGQISSEVPQNLSASRPQDRQFILSSKKLLLSDSGFYLCAWSPPQTGVHEQYFGPGTRLTVT.

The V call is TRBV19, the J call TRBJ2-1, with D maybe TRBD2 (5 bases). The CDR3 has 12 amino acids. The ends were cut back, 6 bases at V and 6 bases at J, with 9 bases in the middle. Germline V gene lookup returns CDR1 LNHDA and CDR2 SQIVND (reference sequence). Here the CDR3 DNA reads TGTGCCAGTAGAGGACTCCTCAATGAGCAGTTCTTC. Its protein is CASRGLLNEQFF.

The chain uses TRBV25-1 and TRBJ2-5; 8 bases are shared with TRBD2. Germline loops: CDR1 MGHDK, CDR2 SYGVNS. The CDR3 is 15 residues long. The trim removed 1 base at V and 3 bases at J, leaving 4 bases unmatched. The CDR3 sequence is CASSESRGLEETQYF. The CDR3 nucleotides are TGTGCCAGCAGTGAATCTAGGGGACTAGAAGAGACCCAGTACTTC.

CDR3 sequence: CASSDTISYEQYF. CDR3 DNA: TGCGCCAGCAGCGATACAATCTCCTACGAGCAGTACTTC. V usage is TRBV10-1 and J usage is TRBJ2-7; D not certain. The CDR3 totals 13 residues. Germline V CDR1 and CDR2: WNHNN, SYGVQD (reference sequence). The ends were cut back, 6 bases at V and 0 bases at J, with 9 bases in the middle.

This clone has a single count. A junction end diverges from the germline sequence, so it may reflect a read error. CDR3 loop: CASRLGTAYNEQFF. The CDR3 bases are TGCGCCAGCAGATTGGGGACTGCTTACAATGAGCAGTTCTTC. V and J are TRBV5-1 and TRBJ2-1, with a tentative D call TRBD2 (6 bases). Germline values: CDR1 SGHRS, CDR2 YFSETQ. The CDR3 sequence is 14 residues long.

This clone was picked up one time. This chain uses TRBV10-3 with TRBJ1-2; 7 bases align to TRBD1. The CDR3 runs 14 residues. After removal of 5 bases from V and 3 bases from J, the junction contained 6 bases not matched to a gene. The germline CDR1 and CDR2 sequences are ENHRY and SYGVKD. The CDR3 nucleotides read TGTGCCATCAGTAGACAGGGAAAATACTATGGCTACACCTTC. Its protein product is CAISRQGKYYGYTF.